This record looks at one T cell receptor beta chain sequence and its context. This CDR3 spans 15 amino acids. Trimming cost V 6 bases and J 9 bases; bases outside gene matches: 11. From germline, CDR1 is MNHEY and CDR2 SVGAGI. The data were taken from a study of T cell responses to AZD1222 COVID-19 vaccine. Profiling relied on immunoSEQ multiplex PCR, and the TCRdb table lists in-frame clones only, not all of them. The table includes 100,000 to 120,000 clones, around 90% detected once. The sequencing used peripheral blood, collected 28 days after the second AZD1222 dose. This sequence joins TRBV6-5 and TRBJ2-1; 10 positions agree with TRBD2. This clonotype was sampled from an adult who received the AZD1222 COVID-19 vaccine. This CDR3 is CASSITSGGAIEQFF. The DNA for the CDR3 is TGTGCCAGCAGCATTACCAGCGGGGGGGCCATTGAGCAGTTCTTC.